The subject of this entry is one T cell receptor beta chain. Its target is unknown. This entry belongs to a study of OX40 agonist ivuxolimab in advanced cancers. Notes on the study in general: Expanded peripheral T cell antigen specificity was not determined.

Profiling relied on immunoSEQ multiplex PCR, and the TCRdb table lists in-frame clones only, not all of them. This table holds around 84,000 clones, approximately 84% found once. The receptor was derived from an adult with an advanced solid tumor such as melanoma, head and neck, liver or kidney cancer. The sample in question was CD4+ or CD8+ T cells sorted from blood, obtained in a trial of the OX40 agonist ivuxolimab.

CDR3 protein: CASSYGMGRWNTEAFF. The CDR3 coding sequence is TGTGCCAGCAGTTACGGCATGGGACGGTGGAACACTGAAGCTTTCTTT. This chain links TRBV6-5 with TRBJ1-1; possibly TRBD1 for D (5 bases). The CDR3 extends over 16 amino acids. Germline V gives CDR1 MNHEY, CDR2 SVGAGI. V shed 2 bases and J shed 1 base, with 14 bases lying between them.